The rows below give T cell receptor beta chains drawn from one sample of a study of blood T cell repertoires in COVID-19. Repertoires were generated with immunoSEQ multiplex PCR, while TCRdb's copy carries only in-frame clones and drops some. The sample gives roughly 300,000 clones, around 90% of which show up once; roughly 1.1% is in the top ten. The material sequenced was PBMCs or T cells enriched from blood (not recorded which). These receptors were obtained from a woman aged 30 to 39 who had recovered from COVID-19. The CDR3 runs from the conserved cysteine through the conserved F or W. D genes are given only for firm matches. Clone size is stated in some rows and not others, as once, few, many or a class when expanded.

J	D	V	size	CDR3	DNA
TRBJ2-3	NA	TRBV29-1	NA	CSARRGDAADTQYF	TGCAGCGCACGGCGCGGGGATGCGGCAGATACGCAGTATTTT
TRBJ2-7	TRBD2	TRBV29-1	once	CSVGRTSLDEQYF	TGCAGCGTTGGTCGGACTAGTCTAGACGAGCAGTACTTC
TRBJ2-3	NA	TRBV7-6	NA	CASSLSRESTDTQYF	TGTGCCAGCAGCTTATCACGGGAGAGCACAGATACGCAGTATTTT
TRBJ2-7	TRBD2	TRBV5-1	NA	CASSSQVGLVAEQYF	TGCGCCAGCAGCTCCCAGGTGGGACTAGTAGCCGAGCAGTACTTC
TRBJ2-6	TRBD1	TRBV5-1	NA	CASSGTGISSGANVLTF	TGCGCCAGCAGTGGGACAGGGATCTCCTCTGGGGCCAACGTCCTGACTTTC
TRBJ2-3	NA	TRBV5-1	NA	CASSLARNTDTQYF	TGCGCCAGCAGCTTGGCTAGGAACACAGATACGCAGTATTTT
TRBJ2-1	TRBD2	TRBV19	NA	CASSMSGRPSYNEQFF	TGTGCCAGTAGTATGAGCGGGAGGCCGTCCTACAATGAGCAGTTCTTC
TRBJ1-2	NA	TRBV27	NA	CASSLPGAQIGYTF	TGTGCCAGCAGTTTACCTGGGGCGCAAATCGGCTACACCTTC
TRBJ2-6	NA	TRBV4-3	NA	CASSQDVNSGANVLTF	TGCGCCAGCAGCCAAGATGTAAACTCTGGGGCCAACGTCCTGACTTTC
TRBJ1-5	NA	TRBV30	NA	CAWSPFGGQPQHF	TGTGCCTGGAGTCCCTTCGGGGGTCAGCCCCAGCATTTT
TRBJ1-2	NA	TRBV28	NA	CASSLSVGGYTF	TGTGCCAGCAGTTTATCGGTCGGTGGCTACACCTTC
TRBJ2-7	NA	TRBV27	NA	CASSFGVSYEQYF	TGTGCCAGCAGTTTCGGTGTATCCTACGAGCAGTACTTC